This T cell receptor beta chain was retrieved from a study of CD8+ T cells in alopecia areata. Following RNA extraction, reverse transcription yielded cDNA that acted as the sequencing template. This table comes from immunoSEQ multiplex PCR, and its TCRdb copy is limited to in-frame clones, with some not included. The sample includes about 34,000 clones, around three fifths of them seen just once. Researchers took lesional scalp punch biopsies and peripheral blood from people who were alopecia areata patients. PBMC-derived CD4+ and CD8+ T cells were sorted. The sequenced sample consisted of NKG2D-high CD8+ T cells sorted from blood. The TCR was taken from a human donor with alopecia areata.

CDR3 nucleotides: TGTGCCAGCAGTGATTTGGGGGGAGCCCACGAAGCTTTCTTT. Protein: CASSDLGGAHEAFF. The chain combines TRBV6-1 with TRBJ1-1, with D tentatively TRBD1 (5 bases). The CDR3 contains 14 residues. Deletions cut 3 bases from V and 8 bases from J, with 16 bases between. In germline, CDR1 is MNHNS, CDR2 SASEGT.